This T cell receptor beta chain came from a study of blood T cell repertoires in COVID-19. The junction had 4 bases not matched to a gene; V was cut back by 5 bases and J by 2 bases. This CDR3 is 15 amino acids long. Germline CDR1 and CDR2: KGHDR and SFDVKD. In the study's own analysis: Nucleated cell counts were estimated from reference gene primer amplification. Measured with immunoSEQ multiplex PCR; TCRdb has only the in-frame clones, and not every one. V, J and clone size reflect that table, while D and trimming were determined from the DNA. The sample lists 150,000 or so clones, approximately 90% occurring once.

The TCR comes from a man between 18 and 35 years old with acute or convalescent COVID-19. Sequencing was performed on peripheral blood. The V call is TRBV24-1, the J call TRBJ1-5; TRBD1 matches 8 bases. The CDR3 reads CATSGTGLGNQPQHF. CDR3 DNA sequence: TGTGCCACCAGTGGGACAGGGTTAGGCAATCAGCCCCAGCATTTT.